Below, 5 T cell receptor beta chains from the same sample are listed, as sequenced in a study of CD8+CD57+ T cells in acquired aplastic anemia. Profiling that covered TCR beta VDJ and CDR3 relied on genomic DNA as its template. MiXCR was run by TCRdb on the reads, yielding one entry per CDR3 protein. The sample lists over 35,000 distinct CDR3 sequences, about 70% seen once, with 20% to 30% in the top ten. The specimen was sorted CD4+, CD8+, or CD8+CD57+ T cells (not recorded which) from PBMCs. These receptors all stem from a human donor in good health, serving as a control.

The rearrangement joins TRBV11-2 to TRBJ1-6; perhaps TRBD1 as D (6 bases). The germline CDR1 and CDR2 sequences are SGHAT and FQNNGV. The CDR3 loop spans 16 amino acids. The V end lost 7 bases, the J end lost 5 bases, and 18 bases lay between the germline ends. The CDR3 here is CASTQRQGWHNSPLHF. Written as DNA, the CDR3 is TGTGCCAGCACCCAGCGGCAGGGGTGGCATAATTCACCCCTCCACTTT.

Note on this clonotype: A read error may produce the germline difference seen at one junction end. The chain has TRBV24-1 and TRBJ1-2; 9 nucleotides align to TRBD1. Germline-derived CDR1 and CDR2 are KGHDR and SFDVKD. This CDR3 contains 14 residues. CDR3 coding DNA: TGTGCCAGCAGTGAGGGGACAGGGACCTATGGCTACACCTTC. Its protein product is CASSEGTGTYGYTF.

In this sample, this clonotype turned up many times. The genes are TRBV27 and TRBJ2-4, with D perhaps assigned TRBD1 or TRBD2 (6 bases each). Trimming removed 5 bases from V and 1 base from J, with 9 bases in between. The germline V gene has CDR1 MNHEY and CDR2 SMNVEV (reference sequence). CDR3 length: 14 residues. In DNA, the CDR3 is TGTGCCAGCAGTGTGGGGGGCGCCAAAAACATTCAGTACTTC. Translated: CASSVGGAKNIQYF.

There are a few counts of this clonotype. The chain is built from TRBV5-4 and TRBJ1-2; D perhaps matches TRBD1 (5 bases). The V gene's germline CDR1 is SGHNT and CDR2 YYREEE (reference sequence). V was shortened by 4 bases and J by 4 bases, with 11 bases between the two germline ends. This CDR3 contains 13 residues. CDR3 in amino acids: CASSTDRIYGYTF. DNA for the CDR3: TGTGCCAGCAGCACCGACAGAATCTATGGCTACACCTTC. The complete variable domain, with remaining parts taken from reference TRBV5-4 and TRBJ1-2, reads ETGVTQSPTHLIKTRGQQVTLRCSSQSGHNTVSWYQQALGQGPQFIFQYYREEENGRGNFPPRFSGLQFPNYSSELNVNALELDDSALYLCASSTDRIYGYTFGSGTRLTVV.

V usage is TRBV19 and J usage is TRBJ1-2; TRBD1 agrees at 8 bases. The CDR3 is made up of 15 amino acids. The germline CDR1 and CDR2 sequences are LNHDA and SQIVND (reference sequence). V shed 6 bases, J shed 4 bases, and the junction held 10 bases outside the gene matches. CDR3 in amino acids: CASRKDRDPLYGYTF. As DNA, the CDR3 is TGTGCCAGTAGGAAGGACAGGGATCCTCTCTATGGCTACACCTTC. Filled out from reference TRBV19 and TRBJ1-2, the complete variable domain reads DGGITQSPKYLFRKEGQNVTLSCEQNLNHDAMYWYRQDPGQGLRLIYYSQIVNDFQKGDIAEGYSVSREKKESFPLTVTSAQKNPTAFYLCASRKDRDPLYGYTFGSGTRLTVV.